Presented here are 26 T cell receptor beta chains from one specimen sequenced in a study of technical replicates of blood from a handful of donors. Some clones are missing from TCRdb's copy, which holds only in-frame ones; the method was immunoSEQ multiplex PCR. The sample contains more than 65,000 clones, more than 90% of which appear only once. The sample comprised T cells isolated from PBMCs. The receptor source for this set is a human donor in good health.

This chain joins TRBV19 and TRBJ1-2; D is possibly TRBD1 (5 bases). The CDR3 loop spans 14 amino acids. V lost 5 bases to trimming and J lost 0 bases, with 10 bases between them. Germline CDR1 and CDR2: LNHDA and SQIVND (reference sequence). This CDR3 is CASSDTGANYGYTF. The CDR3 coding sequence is TGTGCCAGTAGTGACACAGGCGCTAACTATGGCTACACCTTC.

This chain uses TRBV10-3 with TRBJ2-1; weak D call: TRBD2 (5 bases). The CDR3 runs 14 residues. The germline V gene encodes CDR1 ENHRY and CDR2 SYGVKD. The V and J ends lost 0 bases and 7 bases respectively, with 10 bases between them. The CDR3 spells CAISESRAENEQFF. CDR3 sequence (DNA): TGTGCCATCAGTGAGTCGAGAGCGGAGAATGAGCAGTTCTTC.

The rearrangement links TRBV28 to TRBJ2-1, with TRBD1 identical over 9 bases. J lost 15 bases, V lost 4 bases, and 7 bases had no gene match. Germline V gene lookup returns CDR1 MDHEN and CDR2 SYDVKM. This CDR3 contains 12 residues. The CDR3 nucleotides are TGTGCCAGCAGTTGGGACAGGGTAGCAGTGTTCTTC. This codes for CASSWDRVAVFF.

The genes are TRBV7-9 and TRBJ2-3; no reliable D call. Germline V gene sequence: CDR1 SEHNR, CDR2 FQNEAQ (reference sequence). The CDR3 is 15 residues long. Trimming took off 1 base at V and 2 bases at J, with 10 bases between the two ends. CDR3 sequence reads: CASSLGRFSTDTQYF. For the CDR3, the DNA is TGTGCCAGCAGCTTAGGTCGGTTTTCCACAGATACGCAGTATTTT. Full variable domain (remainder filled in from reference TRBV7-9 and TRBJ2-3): DTGVSQNPRHKITKRGQNVTFRCDPISEHNRLYWYRQTLGQGPEFLTYFQNEAQLEKSRLLSDRFSAERPKGSFSTLEIQRTEQGDSAMYLCASSLGRFSTDTQYFGPGTRLTVL.

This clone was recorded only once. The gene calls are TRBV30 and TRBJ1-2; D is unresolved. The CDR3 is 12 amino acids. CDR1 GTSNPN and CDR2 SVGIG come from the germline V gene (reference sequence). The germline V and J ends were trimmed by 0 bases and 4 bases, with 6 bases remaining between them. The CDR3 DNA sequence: TGTGCCTGGAGTGTCACAGCCTATGGCTACACCTTC. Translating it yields CAWSVTAYGYTF. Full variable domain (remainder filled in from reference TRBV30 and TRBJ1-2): SQTIHQWPATLVQPVGSPLSLECTVEGTSNPNLYWYRQAAGRGLQLLFYSVGIGQISSEVPQNLSASRPQDRQFILSSKKLLLSDSGFYLCAWSVTAYGYTFGSGTRLTVV.

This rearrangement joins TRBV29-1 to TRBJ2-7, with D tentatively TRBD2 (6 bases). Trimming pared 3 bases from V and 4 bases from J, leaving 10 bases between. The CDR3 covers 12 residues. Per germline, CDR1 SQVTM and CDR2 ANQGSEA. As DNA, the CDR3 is TGCAGCGTTGAGGGGGGTATTTACGAGCAGTACTTC. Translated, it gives CSVEGGIYEQYF.

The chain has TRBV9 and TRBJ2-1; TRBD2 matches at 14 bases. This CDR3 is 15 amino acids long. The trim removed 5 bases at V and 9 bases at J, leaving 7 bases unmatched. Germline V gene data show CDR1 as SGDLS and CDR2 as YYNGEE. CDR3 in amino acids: CASRPGTSGRGEQFF. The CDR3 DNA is TGTGCCAGCAGGCCCGGGACTAGCGGGAGAGGTGAGCAGTTCTTC.

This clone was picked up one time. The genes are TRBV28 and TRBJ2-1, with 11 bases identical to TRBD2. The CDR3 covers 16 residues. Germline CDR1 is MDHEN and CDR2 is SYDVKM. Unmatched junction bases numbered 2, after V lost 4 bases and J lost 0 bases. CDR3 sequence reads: CASSSLAGGSYNEQFF. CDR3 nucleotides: TGTGCCAGCAGTTCCCTAGCGGGGGGCTCCTACAATGAGCAGTTCTTC.

CDR3 nucleotide sequence: TGTGCCAGCAGGGCGGGACTAGCGGACTACAATGAGCAGTTCTTC. Amino acids: CASRAGLADYNEQFF. This chain joins TRBV6-5 and TRBJ2-1; 11 nucleotides line up with TRBD2. The trim removed 6 bases at V and 3 bases at J, leaving 4 bases unmatched. CDR1 MNHEY and CDR2 SVGAGI come from the germline V gene. The CDR3 is 15 residues long.

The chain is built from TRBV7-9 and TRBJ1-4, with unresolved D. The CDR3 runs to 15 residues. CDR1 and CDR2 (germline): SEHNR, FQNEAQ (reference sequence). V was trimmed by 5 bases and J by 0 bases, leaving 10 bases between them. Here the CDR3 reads CASSPEGTTNEKLFF. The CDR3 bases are TGTGCCAGCAGCCCGGAGGGAACAACTAATGAAAAACTGTTTTTT.

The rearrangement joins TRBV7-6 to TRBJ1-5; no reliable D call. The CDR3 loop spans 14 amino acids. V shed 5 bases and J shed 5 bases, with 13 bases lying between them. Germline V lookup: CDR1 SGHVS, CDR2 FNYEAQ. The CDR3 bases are TGTGCCAGCAGCCCGGGGAAGGGTGATCAGCCCCAGCATTTT. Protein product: CASSPGKGDQPQHF.

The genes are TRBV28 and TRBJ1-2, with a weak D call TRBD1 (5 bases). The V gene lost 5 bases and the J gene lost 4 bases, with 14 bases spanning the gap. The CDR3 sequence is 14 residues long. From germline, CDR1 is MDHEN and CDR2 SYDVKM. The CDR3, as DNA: TGTGCCAGCAGTCCCTCGGGGAGGGGCTATGGCTACACCTTC. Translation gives CASSPSGRGYGYTF.

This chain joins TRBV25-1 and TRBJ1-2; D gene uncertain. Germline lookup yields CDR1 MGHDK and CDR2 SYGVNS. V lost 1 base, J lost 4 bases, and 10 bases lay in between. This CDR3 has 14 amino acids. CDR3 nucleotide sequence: TGTGCCAGCAGTGAATCGGCGGATATCTATGGCTACACCTTC. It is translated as CASSESADIYGYTF.

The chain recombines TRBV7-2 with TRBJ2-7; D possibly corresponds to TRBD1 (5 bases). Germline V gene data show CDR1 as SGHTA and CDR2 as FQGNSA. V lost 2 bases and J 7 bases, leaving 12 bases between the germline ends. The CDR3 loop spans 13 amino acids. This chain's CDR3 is CASSLSSKGEQYF. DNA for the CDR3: TGTGCCAGCAGCTTAAGTAGTAAGGGGGAGCAGTACTTC.

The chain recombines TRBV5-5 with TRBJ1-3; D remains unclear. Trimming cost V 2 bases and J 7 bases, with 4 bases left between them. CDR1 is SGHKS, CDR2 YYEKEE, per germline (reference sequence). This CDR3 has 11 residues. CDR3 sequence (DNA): TGTGCCAGCAGCTTCCGTAACACCATATATTTT. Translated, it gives CASSFRNTIYF.

The CDR3 nucleotides read TGTGCCAGCAGCCCACACCGGGGATACCAAGAGACCCAGTACTTC. Its protein is CASSPHRGYQETQYF. The gene calls are TRBV28 and TRBJ2-5; D is perhaps TRBD2 (5 bases). Germline V gene data show CDR1 as MDHEN and CDR2 as SYDVKM. Trimming cost V 6 bases and J 0 bases, with 14 bases left between them. This CDR3 has 15 amino acids.

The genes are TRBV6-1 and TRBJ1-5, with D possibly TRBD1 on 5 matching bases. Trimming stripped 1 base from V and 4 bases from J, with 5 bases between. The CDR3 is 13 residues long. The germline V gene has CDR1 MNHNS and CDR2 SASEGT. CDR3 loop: CASSEEGNQPQHF. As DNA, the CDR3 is TGTGCCAGCAGTGAAGAGGGGAATCAGCCCCAGCATTTT.

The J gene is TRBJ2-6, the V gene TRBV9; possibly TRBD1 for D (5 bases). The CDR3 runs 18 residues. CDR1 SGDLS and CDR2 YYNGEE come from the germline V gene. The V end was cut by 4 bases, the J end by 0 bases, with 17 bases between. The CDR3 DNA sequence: TGTGCCAGCAGCCCCTACGACAGACCGAGCTCTGGGGCCAACGTCCTGACTTTC. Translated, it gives CASSPYDRPSSGANVLTF.

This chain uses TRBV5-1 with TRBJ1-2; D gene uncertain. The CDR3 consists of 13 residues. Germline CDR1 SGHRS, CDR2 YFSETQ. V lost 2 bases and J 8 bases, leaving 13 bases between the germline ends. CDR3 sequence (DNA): TGCGCCAGCAGCTTTCCGGGAGAAGGCGGCTACACCTTC. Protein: CASSFPGEGGYTF.

Here the CDR3 reads CASSPRGATLREQYF. In DNA, the CDR3 is TGTGCCAGCAGCCCCCGGGGGGCGACACTACGCGAGCAGTACTTC. This chain uses TRBV7-3 with TRBJ2-7; the D gene is possibly TRBD2 (7 bases). The CDR3 extends over 15 amino acids. Germline CDR1 reads SGHTA; CDR2 reads FQGTGA. Trimming stripped 5 bases from V and 6 bases from J, with 20 bases between.

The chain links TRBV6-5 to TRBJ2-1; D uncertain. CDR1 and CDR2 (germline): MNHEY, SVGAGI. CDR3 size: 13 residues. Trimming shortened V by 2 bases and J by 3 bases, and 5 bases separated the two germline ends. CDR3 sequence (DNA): TGTGCCAGCAGTTACCCGGGCTACAATGAGCAGTTCTTC. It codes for CASSYPGYNEQFF.

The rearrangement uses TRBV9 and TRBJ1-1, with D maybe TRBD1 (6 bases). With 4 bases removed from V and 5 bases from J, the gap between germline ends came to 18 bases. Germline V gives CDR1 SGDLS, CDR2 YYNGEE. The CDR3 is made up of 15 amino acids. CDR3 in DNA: TGTGCCAGCAGCCCCAAAGACAGGCCGGGGACTGAAGCTTTCTTT. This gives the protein CASSPKDRPGTEAFF.

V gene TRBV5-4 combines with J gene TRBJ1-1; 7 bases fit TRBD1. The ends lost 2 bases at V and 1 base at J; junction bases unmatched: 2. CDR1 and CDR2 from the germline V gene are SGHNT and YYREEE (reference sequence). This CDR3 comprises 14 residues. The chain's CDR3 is CASSLWTGNTEAFF. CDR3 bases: TGTGCCAGCAGCTTATGGACAGGGAACACTGAAGCTTTCTTT. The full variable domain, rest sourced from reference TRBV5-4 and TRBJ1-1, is ETGVTQSPTHLIKTRGQQVTLRCSSQSGHNTVSWYQQALGQGPQFIFQYYREEENGRGNFPPRFSGLQFPNYSSELNVNALELDDSALYLCASSLWTGNTEAFFGQGTRLTVV.

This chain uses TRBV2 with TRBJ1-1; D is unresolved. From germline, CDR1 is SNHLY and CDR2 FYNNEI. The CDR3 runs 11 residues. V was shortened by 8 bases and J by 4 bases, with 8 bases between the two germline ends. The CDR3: CASLLSTEAFF. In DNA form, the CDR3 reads TGTGCCAGCCTTTTATCCACTGAAGCTTTCTTT.

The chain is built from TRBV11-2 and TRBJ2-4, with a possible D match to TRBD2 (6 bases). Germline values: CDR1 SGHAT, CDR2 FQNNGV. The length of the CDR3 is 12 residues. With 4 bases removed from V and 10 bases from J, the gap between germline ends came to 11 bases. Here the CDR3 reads CASSWRDGIQYF. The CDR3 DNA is TGTGCCAGCAGCTGGCGGGACGGAATTCAGTACTTC.

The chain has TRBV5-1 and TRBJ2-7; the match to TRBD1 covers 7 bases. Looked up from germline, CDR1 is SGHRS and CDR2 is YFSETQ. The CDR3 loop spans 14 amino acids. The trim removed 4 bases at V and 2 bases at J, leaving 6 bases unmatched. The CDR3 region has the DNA TGCGCCAGCAGCCCAATACAGGGGCCCTACGAGCAGTACTTC. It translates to CASSPIQGPYEQYF.